This passage covers 17 T cell receptor beta chains from one sample sequenced in a study of blood T cells in healthy people across ages. Alongside a J-beta primer mix, a sample-barcoded 5' primer served in a second PCR lasting about 7 to 11 cycles. TCRdb reanalysed the 5' RACE reads using MiXCR and keeps one entry per CDR3 protein. The sample gives approximately 800,000 distinct CDR3 sequences, more than 20% of which show up once; under 4.5% is in the top ten. The data were also submitted as part of a second study, on T cells of mothers and their children.

The sample comprised blood. Receptor source: a boy aged 10-17 years in good health.

This clonotype occurred once. This rearrangement joins TRBV20-1 to TRBJ1-3; no definite D call. This CDR3 comprises 12 residues. The V and J ends lost 6 bases and 0 bases respectively, with 6 bases between them. The germline gives CDR1 DFQATT, CDR2 SNEGSKA (reference sequence). CDR3 DNA: TGCAGTGCCCCCTTCTCTGGAAACACCATATATTTT. Translated: CSAPFSGNTIYF.

This sequence joins TRBV6-6 and TRBJ1-2; D gene unclear. Germline V gene lookup returns CDR1 MNHNY and CDR2 SVGAGI (reference sequence). The V and J ends lost 0 bases and 10 bases respectively, with 3 bases between them. This CDR3 is built from 10 residues. The CDR3 DNA follows: TGTGCCAGCAGTTACTCAAACTACACCTTC. It codes for CASSYSNYTF.

In this sample, this clonotype turned up a few times. J is TRBJ2-3 and V is TRBV3-1; 8 bases agree with TRBD2. The CDR3 contains 15 residues. V shed 4 bases and J 3 bases; nucleotides not matched to a gene: 6. CDR1 LGHDT and CDR2 YNNKEL come from the germline V gene (reference sequence). The CDR3 spells CASSPAGVGTDTQYF. DNA of the CDR3: TGTGCCAGCAGCCCAGCGGGAGTAGGTACAGATACGCAGTATTTT.

The chain uses TRBV28 and TRBJ2-2; D is unclear. V was clipped by 3 bases and J by 0 bases, with 5 bases between them. Germline CDR1 is MDHEN and CDR2 is SYDVKM. The CDR3 contains 14 residues. The CDR3 protein is CASSFMPNTGELFF. DNA of the CDR3: TGTGCCAGCAGTTTCATGCCGAACACCGGGGAGCTGTTTTTT.

The CDR3 protein is CASFAGHLSYNEQFF. The DNA for the CDR3 is TGTGCCAGCTTTGCGGGACACCTATCCTACAATGAGCAGTTCTTC. V gene TRBV2 combines with J gene TRBJ2-5; D tentatively reads TRBD1 or TRBD2 (6 bases each). TRBJ2-1 matches the DNA end more closely, so the J call is doubtful. Germline loops: CDR1 SNHLY, CDR2 FYNNEI. The CDR3 loop spans 15 amino acids.

This clonotype was counted a few times. This rearrangement joins TRBV10-3 to TRBJ2-3; D is possibly TRBD1 (6 bases). CDR3 length: 14 residues. Looked up from germline, CDR1 is ENHRY and CDR2 is SYGVKD. V was clipped by 6 bases and J by 0 bases, with 10 bases between them. This CDR3 is CAIRDSSSTDTQYF. For the CDR3, the DNA is TGTGCCATCAGGGACAGCTCTAGCACAGATACGCAGTATTTT.

This clonotype was seen only a few times. The gene calls are TRBV4-1 and TRBJ2-5, with 11 bases lining up with TRBD2. J was trimmed by 5 bases and V by 4 bases; bases with no gene match: 9. Germline V gives CDR1 MGHRA, CDR2 YSYEKL. The CDR3 covers 16 residues. CDR3 sequence (DNA): TGCGCCAGCAGCCCGACTAGCGGGAAATCTCTGGAGACCCAGTACTTC. It is translated as CASSPTSGKSLETQYF.

The chain employs TRBV15 and TRBJ2-5; D call uncertain. The CDR3 consists of 15 residues. Between the trimmed V and J ends, which lost 0 bases and 2 bases, there was a span of 10 bases. CDR1 and CDR2 from the germline V gene are LNHNV and YYDKDF (reference sequence). DNA for the CDR3: TGTGCCACCAGCAGAGATCGTGGCCAACAAGAGACCCAGTACTTC. The encoded protein is CATSRDRGQQETQYF.

V usage is TRBV5-1 and J usage is TRBJ2-5, with D perhaps TRBD1 (6 bases). CDR1 SGHRS and CDR2 YFSETQ come from the germline V gene. CDR3 length: 13 residues. V was shortened by 5 bases and J by 2 bases, with 10 bases between the two germline ends. CDR3 bases: TGCGCCAGCAGGGAAGGACAGCAAGAGACCCAGTACTTC. It specifies CASREGQQETQYF.

This clonotype was recorded a few times. This rearrangement joins TRBV6-1 to TRBJ2-1; D may be TRBD2 (5 bases). Trimming took 7 bases from V and 2 from J, leaving 15 bases between them. The CDR3 consists of 15 residues. Germline V gene lookup returns CDR1 MNHNS and CDR2 SASEGT. The CDR3 reads CASTEDPEAYNEQFF. The CDR3 DNA follows: TGTGCCAGCACAGAAGATCCGGAGGCCTACAATGAGCAGTTCTTC.

Here the CDR3 reads CASSESGGLSEAFF. CDR3 DNA: TGTGCCAGCAGTGAATCGGGGGGTCTATCTGAAGCTTTCTTT. J is TRBJ1-1 and V is TRBV25-1; a weak D match, TRBD1 (5 bases). This CDR3 is 14 amino acids long. Deletions cut 1 base from V and 6 bases from J, with 12 bases between. Germline CDR1 and CDR2: MGHDK and SYGVNS.

This clonotype was counted a few times. The J gene is TRBJ2-7, the V gene TRBV9; D ambiguous. With 0 bases removed from V and 6 bases from J, the gap between germline ends came to 10 bases. The CDR3 sequence is 13 residues long. CDR1 and CDR2 (germline): SGDLS, YYNGEE. CDR3 in DNA: TGTGCCAGCAGCGTAGGAGCATCTGGCGAGCAGTACTTC. Protein: CASSVGASGEQYF.

The V and J genes are TRBV29-1 and TRBJ2-3; the match to TRBD2 covers 13 bases. Germline CDR1 is SQVTM and CDR2 is ANQGSEA. The CDR3 sequence is 16 residues long. V shed 3 bases and J 12 bases; nucleotides not matched to a gene: 15. CDR3 region: CSVDGLAGDSTDAQYF. The CDR3 nucleotides are TGCAGCGTTGACGGACTAGCGGGGGACAGCACAGATGCACAGTATTTT.

The table lists this clonotype with a few counts. The rearrangement uses TRBV28 and TRBJ2-5, with TRBD2 matching 8 bases. The CDR3 loop spans 18 amino acids. After removal of 5 bases from V and 4 bases from J, the junction contained 18 bases not matched to a gene. Germline V gives CDR1 MDHEN, CDR2 SYDVKM. The CDR3 nucleotides are TGTGCCAGCAGTCCACTAGCGGAGATTTGGGGAGGGACAGAGACCCAGTACTTC. Its protein product is CASSPLAEIWGGTETQYF. Full variable domain (missing parts from reference TRBV28 and TRBJ2-5): DVKVTQSSRYLVKRTGEKVFLECVQDMDHENMFWYRQDPGLGLRLIYFSYDVKMKEKGDIPEGYSVSREKKERFSLILESASTNQTSMYLCASSPLAEIWGGTETQYFGPGTRLLVL.

Only a few counts were recorded for this clonotype. The rearrangement joins TRBV9 to TRBJ2-5; no firm D call. Trimming removed 4 bases from V and 4 bases from J, with 11 bases in between. The CDR3 sequence is 13 residues long. Germline V gene data show CDR1 as SGDLS and CDR2 as YYNGEE. In nucleotides, the CDR3 is TGTGCCAGCAGCCCTCCTTCCCTAGAGACCCAGTACTTC. It codes for CASSPPSLETQYF.

There are a few counts of this clonotype. The genes are TRBV14 and TRBJ2-6; 10 bases are shared with TRBD1. V shed 5 bases, J shed 2 bases, and the junction held 3 bases outside the gene matches. CDR3 length: 16 amino acids. Germline values: CDR1 SGHDN, CDR2 FVKESK. This CDR3 is CASSFGTGAGANVLTF. The CDR3, as DNA: TGTGCCAGCAGCTTTGGGACAGGGGCTGGGGCCAACGTCCTGACTTTC.

The chain combines TRBV7-9 with TRBJ1-4; no clear D. V was trimmed by 6 bases and J by 4 bases, leaving 12 bases between them. This CDR3 has 14 amino acids. Germline assignment: CDR1 SEHNR and CDR2 FQNEAQ (reference sequence). The CDR3 sequence is CASRFLGGNEKLFF. CDR3 sequence (DNA): TGTGCCAGCAGATTTCTCGGTGGTAATGAAAAACTGTTTTTT.